This T cell receptor beta chain was captured by sequencing in a study of T cells expressing NK-cell markers. About this clonotype itself: What it binds is unknown.

Study-level results: CD8+ T cells in roughly six donors included dominant NKG2C+ clonotypes at about 1.0-7.5%.

Germline V gene sequence: CDR1 SEHNR, CDR2 FQNEAQ (reference sequence). This CDR3 region has 13 residues. For TCR beta, cDNA was produced by 5'RACE template switching with UMIs. Reprocessing the 5' RACE reads, TCRdb reports a single entry for every CDR3 protein and omits DNA. The sample data list a few hundred thousand distinct CDR3 sequences. This rearrangement joins TRBV7-9 to TRBJ2-3. The TCR comes from a man between 18 and 29 years old in good health. Sample: blood T cells: a sorted CD56 or NKG2C T cell subset, CD4+ or CD8+ T cells, or bulk PBMC T cells (not recorded which). CDR3 region: CASSLNLIDTQYF.